Detailed here is one T cell receptor beta chain. As yet, its antigen is unknown. The CDR3 loop spans 16 amino acids. V was clipped by 1 base and J by 7 bases; unmatched bases: 8. CDR1 MNHNS and CDR2 SASEGT come from the germline V gene. The data were taken from a study of cytomegalovirus exposure and HLA in healthy donors. Overall study findings and caveats: The study assumed roughly uniform donor sequencing depth for presence/absence analyses. The likely explanation for a cluster of highly shared sequence variants was sequencing artifact. TRBV6-2, TRBV6-3 and some other V segments were excluded as indistinguishable.

The PCR was carried out with 60 Vbeta primers and 13 Jbeta primers. TCRdb's copy holds only in-frame clones and misses some; the assay was immunoSEQ multiplex PCR. The top ten clones hold over 1.5% of a sample with about 150,000 clones, roughly 88% of them seen once. J is TRBJ2-2 and V is TRBV6-1, with 8 nucleotides matching TRBD2. The receptor comes from a woman younger than 35 in good health and CMV-seronegative. The sample comprised PBMCs. The CDR3 here is CASSEGLLREVGELFF. CDR3 bases: TGTGCCAGCAGTGAAGGTTTACTGCGGGAGGTCGGGGAGCTGTTTTTT.